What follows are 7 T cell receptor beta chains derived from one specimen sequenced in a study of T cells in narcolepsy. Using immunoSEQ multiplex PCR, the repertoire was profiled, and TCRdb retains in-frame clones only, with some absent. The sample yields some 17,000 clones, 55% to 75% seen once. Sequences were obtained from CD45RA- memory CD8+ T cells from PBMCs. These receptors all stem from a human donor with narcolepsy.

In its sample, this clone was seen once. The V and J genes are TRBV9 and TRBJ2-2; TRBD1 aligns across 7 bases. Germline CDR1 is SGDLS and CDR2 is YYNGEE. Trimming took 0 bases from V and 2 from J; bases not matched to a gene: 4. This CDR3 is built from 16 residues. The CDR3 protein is CASSVEGGENTGELFF. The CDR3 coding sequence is TGTGCCAGCAGCGTAGAAGGGGGCGAAAACACCGGGGAGCTGTTTTTT.

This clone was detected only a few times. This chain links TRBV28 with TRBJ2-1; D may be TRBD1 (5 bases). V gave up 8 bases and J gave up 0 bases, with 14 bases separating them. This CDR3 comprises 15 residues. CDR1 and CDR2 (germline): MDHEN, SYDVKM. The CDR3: CASSYRNPSYNEQFF. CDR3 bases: TGTGCCAGCTCCTACAGGAACCCCTCCTACAATGAGCAGTTCTTC.

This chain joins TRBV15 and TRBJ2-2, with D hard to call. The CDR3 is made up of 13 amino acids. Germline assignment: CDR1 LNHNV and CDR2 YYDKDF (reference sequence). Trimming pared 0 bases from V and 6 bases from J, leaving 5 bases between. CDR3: CATSRDRSGELFF. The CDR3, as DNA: TGTGCCACCAGCAGAGATCGGTCCGGGGAGCTGTTTTTT.

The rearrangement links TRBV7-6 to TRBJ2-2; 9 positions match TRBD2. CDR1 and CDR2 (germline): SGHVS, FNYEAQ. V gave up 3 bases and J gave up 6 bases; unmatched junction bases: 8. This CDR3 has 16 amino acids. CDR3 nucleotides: TGTGCCAGCAGCTTCAGCCCGGGACTAGCCTCCGGGGAGCTGTTTTTT. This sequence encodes CASSFSPGLASGELFF. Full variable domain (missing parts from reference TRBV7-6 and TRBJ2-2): GAGVSQSPRYKVTKRGQDVALRCDPISGHVSLYWYRQALGQGPEFLTYFNYEAQQDKSGLPNDRFSAERPEGSISTLTIQRTEQRDSAMYRCASSFSPGLASGELFFGEGSRLTVL.

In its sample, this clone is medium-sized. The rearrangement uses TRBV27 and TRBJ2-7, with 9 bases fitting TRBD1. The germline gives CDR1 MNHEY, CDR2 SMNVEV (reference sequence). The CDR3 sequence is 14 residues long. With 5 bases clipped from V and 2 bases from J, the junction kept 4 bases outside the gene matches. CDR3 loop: CASSRGTGPYEQYF. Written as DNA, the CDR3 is TGTGCCAGCAGTAGGGGGACAGGGCCCTACGAGCAGTACTTC.

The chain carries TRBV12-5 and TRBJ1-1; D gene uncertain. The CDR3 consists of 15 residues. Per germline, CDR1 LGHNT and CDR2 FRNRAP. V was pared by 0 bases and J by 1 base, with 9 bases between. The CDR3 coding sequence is TGTGCTAGTGGTTTGGTACTACAAACGAACACTGAAGCTTTCTTT. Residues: CASGLVLQTNTEAFF.

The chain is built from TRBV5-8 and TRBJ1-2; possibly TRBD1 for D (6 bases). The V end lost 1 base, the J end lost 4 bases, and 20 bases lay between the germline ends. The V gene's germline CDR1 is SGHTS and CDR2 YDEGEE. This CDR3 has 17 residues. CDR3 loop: CASSLPGHRTRIYGYTF. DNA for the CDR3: TGTGCCAGCAGCTTGCCGGGACACAGAACTCGAATCTATGGCTACACCTTC. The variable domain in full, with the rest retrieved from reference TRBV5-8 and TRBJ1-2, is EAGVTQSPTHLIKTRGQQATLRCSPISGHTSVYWYQQALGLGLQFLLWYDEGEERNRGNFPPRFSGRQFPNYSSELNVNALELEDSALYLCASSLPGHRTRIYGYTFGSGTRLTVV.